The 24 T cell receptor beta chains below all came from one sample that was sequenced in a study of Ad26.COV2.S vaccination and SARS-CoV-2 variants. Method: immunoSEQ multiplex PCR; TCRdb's copy keeps in-frame clones and lacks some. The table records roughly 410,000 clones, 83% of them present only once. The treatment was: over 15 received Ad26.COV2.S at low or high dose, single or two shots; 5 received placebo; per-sample allocation not given. Samples analyzed were those drawn on day 63 after the first vaccine or placebo injection. The sample consisted of peripheral blood, taken in a trial of Ad26.COV2.S vaccine versus placebo. These TCRs come from a person aged 18 to 65 who received the Ad26.COV2.S COVID-19 vaccine or a placebo.

The chain is built from TRBV5-4 and TRBJ2-1, with 9 bases matching TRBD2. Trimming cost V 1 base and J 4 bases; bases outside gene matches: 3. The CDR3 length is 15 residues. Germline V gives CDR1 SGHNT, CDR2 YYREEE (reference sequence). CDR3 sequence: CASSLMRGGYNEQFF. CDR3 DNA sequence: TGTGCCAGCAGCTTGATGCGGGGGGGATACAATGAGCAGTTCTTC.

Points on this clone: Other DNA sequences of this sample code for an identical CDR3. V usage is TRBV27 and J usage is TRBJ2-1, with D unresolved. V dropped 3 bases and J dropped 8 bases, with 8 bases sitting between them. The CDR3 length is 12 residues. Per the germline V gene, CDR1 is MNHEY and CDR2 is SMNVEV (reference sequence). CDR3 sequence: CASSLSNDEQFF. CDR3 DNA: TGTGCCAGCAGTTTGTCTAACGATGAGCAGTTCTTC.

The chain links TRBV5-1 to TRBJ2-5; TRBD1 matches 8 bases. Looked up from germline, CDR1 is SGHRS and CDR2 is YFSETQ. The CDR3 contains 16 residues. V lost 0 bases to trimming and J lost 1 base; unmatched junction nucleotides: 5. CDR3 sequence: CASSLGGTGGQETQYF. The CDR3 region has the DNA TGCGCCAGCAGCTTGGGGGGGACAGGAGGCCAAGAGACCCAGTACTTC.

V gene TRBV5-5 combines with J gene TRBJ1-5; D uncertain. V lost 0 bases to trimming and J lost 9 bases, with 10 bases between them. The germline V gene has CDR1 SGHKS and CDR2 YYEKEE (reference sequence). The length of the CDR3 is 13 residues. The CDR3: CASSLDADGPQHF. For the CDR3, the DNA is TGTGCCAGCAGCTTGGATGCGGATGGGCCCCAGCATTTT.

CDR3 coding DNA: TGTGCCAGCTCACCCGATATTGGCTACACCTTC. This codes for CASSPDIGYTF. The chain has TRBV18 and TRBJ1-2; D uncertain. The germline V and J ends were trimmed by 3 bases and 7 bases, with 6 bases remaining between them. The CDR3 runs 11 residues. Germline V gene lookup returns CDR1 KGHSH and CDR2 LQKENI.

The CDR3 bases are TGCAGTGCTAGTGGCCTAGCGGATTCCTACGAGCAGTACTTC. Translated: CSASGLADSYEQYF. The chain carries TRBV20-1 and TRBJ2-7; 7 nucleotides match TRBD2. The CDR3 consists of 14 residues. Germline loops: CDR1 DFQATT, CDR2 SNEGSKA (reference sequence). The V segment lost 3 bases and the J segment 1 base; nucleotides outside the gene matches: 6.

This clone was observed a single time. The chain employs TRBV18 and TRBJ2-1, with D unclear. Trimming took off 2 bases at V and 3 bases at J, with 11 bases between the two ends. The CDR3 is 15 amino acids. CDR1 and CDR2 from the germline V gene are KGHSH and LQKENI. The CDR3 protein is CASSPYPTLYNEQFF. The CDR3 DNA sequence: TGTGCCAGCTCACCATACCCGACCCTCTACAATGAGCAGTTCTTC.

The J gene is TRBJ1-3, the V gene TRBV5-6, with 9 positions matching TRBD1. The ends lost 4 bases at V and 4 bases at J; junction bases unmatched: 9. From germline, CDR1 is SGHDT and CDR2 YYEEEE. This CDR3 has 16 residues. The CDR3 sequence: CASSEDRGRVGNTIYF. In DNA form, the CDR3 reads TGTGCCAGCAGCGAGGACAGGGGAAGGGTCGGAAACACCATATATTTT.

V is TRBV16 and J is TRBJ1-4; the D is unclear. The V and J ends lost 4 bases and 8 bases respectively, with 11 bases between them. In germline, CDR1 is KGHSY, CDR2 FQNENV. The CDR3 spans 13 residues. CDR3 in amino acids: CASSRAREEKLFF. CDR3 DNA: TGTGCCAGCAGCCGGGCTCGGGAAGAAAAACTGTTTTTT.

The rearrangement uses TRBV21-1 and TRBJ1-6; the tabulated D call, TRBD1, remains unverified against the DNA. TRBV21-1 is marked as a pseudogene. This CDR3 is built from 20 residues. CDR3 residues: CASSTRFRLVQLYPLNPLHF. CDR3 sequence (DNA): TGTGCCAGCAGCACCCGTTTCAGGTTGGTACAGCTCTACCCCCTTAATCCCCTCCACTTT.

V is TRBV2 and J is TRBJ2-5; D unclear. The CDR3 has 12 residues. Germline V lookup: CDR1 SNHLY, CDR2 FYNNEI. Trimming shortened V by 8 bases and J by 1 base, and 8 bases separated the two germline ends. CDR3 in amino acids: CASSYGQETQYF. The CDR3 DNA follows: TGTGCCAGCTCTTACGGCCAAGAGACCCAGTACTTC.

The gene calls are TRBV7-7 and TRBJ2-1; 7 bases line up with TRBD2. Per the germline V gene, CDR1 is SSHAT and CDR2 is FNYEAQ (reference sequence). The CDR3 consists of 16 residues. Unmatched junction bases numbered 9, after V lost 5 bases and J lost 2 bases. CDR3 amino acids: CASSLTLAETYNEQFF. In DNA, the CDR3 is TGTGCCAGCAGCCTAACCCTAGCGGAAACCTACAATGAGCAGTTCTTC.

The V gene is TRBV7-9, the J gene TRBJ2-2; D not certain. Between the trimmed V and J ends, which lost 5 bases and 10 bases, there was a span of 14 bases. CDR3 size: 13 residues. CDR1 is SEHNR and CDR2 is FQNEAQ in the germline V gene (reference sequence). CDR3 residues: CASSPFLPVELFF. Here the CDR3 DNA reads TGTGCCAGCAGCCCCTTTTTACCAGTGGAGCTGTTTTTT.

J is TRBJ1-1 and V is TRBV10-3, with D possibly matching TRBD1 (5 bases). CDR1 and CDR2 (germline): ENHRY, SYGVKD. The V gene lost 3 bases and the J gene lost 7 bases, with 9 bases spanning the gap. The CDR3 consists of 12 residues. The chain's CDR3 is CAISDQGYEAFF. The CDR3 bases are TGTGCCATCAGTGATCAGGGCTATGAAGCTTTCTTT.

This chain uses TRBV7-3 with TRBJ2-1; possible D gene TRBD2, 7 bases. V lost 2 bases and J lost 6, with 14 bases in between. Germline V gives CDR1 SGHTA, CDR2 FQGTGA. The CDR3 spans 15 residues. The CDR3 region has the DNA TGTGCCAGCAGCTTATATGGGGGGGCCACCAATGAGCAGTTCTTC. Protein sequence: CASSLYGGATNEQFF.

CDR3 protein: CASSSPWGRAGGGELFF. The CDR3 DNA reads as TGTGCCAGCAGCTCCCCATGGGGCAGGGCAGGTGGCGGGGAGCTGTTTTTT. This chain links TRBV11-2 with TRBJ2-2; tentatively, D is TRBD1 (5 bases). CDR1 SGHAT and CDR2 FQNNGV come from the germline V gene. V lost 4 bases, J lost 7 bases, and 22 bases lay in between. The CDR3 contains 17 residues. Supplemented by reference TRBV11-2 and TRBJ2-2, the full variable domain reads EAGVAQSPRYKIIEKRQSVAFWCNPISGHATLYWYQQILGQGPKLLIQFQNNGVVDDSQLPKDRFSAERLKGVDSTLKIQPAKLEDSAVYLCASSSPWGRAGGGELFFGEGSRLTVL.

The CDR3 sequence: CASSLAGGYTEAFF. The DNA of the CDR3 is TGTGCCAGCAGCTTGGCCGGGGGTTACACTGAAGCTTTCTTT. The chain links TRBV5-6 to TRBJ1-1; TRBD1 is a possible D gene (5 bases). This CDR3 has 14 residues. Germline V gene data show CDR1 as SGHDT and CDR2 as YYEEEE. Between the trimmed V and J ends, which lost 0 bases and 3 bases, there was a span of 9 bases.

The chain has TRBV27 and TRBJ2-7; possibly TRBD1 for D (5 bases). There are 13 residues in the CDR3. Trimming took off 6 bases at V and 2 bases at J, with 11 bases between the two ends. The germline V gene encodes CDR1 MNHEY and CDR2 SMNVEV (reference sequence). This CDR3 reads CASRPGFPYEQYF. The CDR3 DNA reads as TGTGCCAGCAGACCAGGGTTCCCCTACGAGCAGTACTTC.

The chain is built from TRBV18 and TRBJ2-7; TRBD1 matches at 7 bases. This CDR3 has 12 residues. V shed 6 bases and J 3 bases; nucleotides not matched to a gene: 2. Germline-derived CDR1 and CDR2 are KGHSH and LQKENI. The DNA of the CDR3 is TGTGCCAGCTCGGCAGGGGGCTACGAGCAGTACTTC. Translating gives CASSAGGYEQYF.

The chain uses TRBV4-1 and TRBJ1-3, with D maybe TRBD1 (6 bases). The CDR3 has 15 amino acids. Trimming removed 3 bases at V and 0 bases at J, with 9 bases between. Germline V gene data show CDR1 as MGHRA and CDR2 as YSYEKL. The CDR3 sequence: CASSHMTGSGNTIYF. CDR3 coding DNA: TGCGCCAGCAGCCATATGACAGGCTCTGGAAACACCATATATTTT.

V usage is TRBV11-2 and J usage is TRBJ1-1; no clear D. The germline V gene encodes CDR1 SGHAT and CDR2 FQNNGV. The V end was cut by 10 bases, the J end by 0 bases, with 9 bases between. The CDR3 has 12 residues. The CDR3 DNA is TGTGCCACCTTATCCATGAACACTGAAGCTTTCTTT. As protein: CATLSMNTEAFF.

The chain has TRBV11-3 and TRBJ2-7; D is unclear. The CDR3 length is 14 residues. CDR1 is SGHNT, CDR2 YENEEA, per germline. V was trimmed by 8 bases and J by 0 bases, leaving 14 bases between them. In nucleotides, the CDR3 is TGTGCCAGCGGAGCTGCTGGTTACTCCTACGAGCAGTACTTC. Protein product: CASGAAGYSYEQYF. The entire variable domain, with the rest obtained from reference TRBV11-3 and TRBJ2-7, is as follows: EAGVVQSPRYKIIEKKQPVAFWCNPISGHNTLYWYLQNLGQGPELLIRYENEEAVDDSQLPKDRFSAERLKGVDSTLKIQPAELGDSAVYLCASGAAGYSYEQYFGPGTRLTVT.

J is TRBJ2-7 and V is TRBV6-6; D assignment may be TRBD1 or TRBD2 (5 bases each). Germline lookup yields CDR1 MNHNY and CDR2 SVGAGI (reference sequence). Trimming pared 2 bases from V and 4 bases from J, leaving 15 bases between. The length of the CDR3 is 15 residues. The CDR3 DNA follows: TGTGCCAGCAGTTACAACGGGTGGGGGTCATACGAGCAGTACTTC. This sequence encodes CASSYNGWGSYEQYF.

The chain employs TRBV15 and TRBJ1-1, with 7 positions matching TRBD1. CDR1 LNHNV and CDR2 YYDKDF come from the germline V gene (reference sequence). V dropped 0 bases and J dropped 1; count of bases not matched to a gene: 11. CDR3 length equals 18 residues. The CDR3 is CATSRDRLAGGRNTEAFF. DNA for the CDR3: TGTGCCACCAGCAGAGATAGGTTGGCAGGGGGAAGGAACACTGAAGCTTTCTTT.